These 27 T cell receptor beta chains came from one sample sequenced in a study of T-cell reconstitution after alpha-beta-depleted transplantation in children. The authors prepared the TCRbeta library with unique molecular identifiers. TCRdb used MiXCR to reprocess the PCR reads, holding one entry per CDR3 protein. In the table there are 450,000 to 700,000 distinct CDR3 sequences, 25% to 30% of which are singletons. Source: PBMCs, taken before TCRalphabeta/CD19-depleted stem cell transplant. The source is a boy under two years old with Wiskott-Aldrich syndrome, due to receive a stem cell transplant.

This clonotype has more than one count but fewer than ten. V usage is TRBV5-5 and J usage is TRBJ2-2; 10 nucleotides agree with TRBD1. The junction had 6 bases not matched to a gene; V was cut back by 6 bases and J by 7 bases. Germline V lookup: CDR1 SGHKS, CDR2 YYEKEE (reference sequence). This CDR3 region has 14 residues. The CDR3 here is CASTLDRGHGELFF. The DNA of the CDR3 is TGTGCCAGCACCTTAGACAGGGGGCACGGGGAGCTGTTTTTT.

CDR3 sequence reads: CASSLGGFRQETQYF. The CDR3 region has the DNA TGCGCCAGCAGCTTGGGCGGCTTCCGGCAAGAGACCCAGTACTTC. V and J are TRBV5-1 and TRBJ2-5, with D unresolved. Per the germline V gene, CDR1 is SGHRS and CDR2 is YFSETQ. The CDR3 is made up of 15 amino acids. V shed 0 bases and J shed 2 bases, with 11 bases lying between them.

This clonotype was picked up a small number of times. The J gene is TRBJ2-5, the V gene TRBV5-1; 12 bases agree with TRBD2. The V gene's germline CDR1 is SGHRS and CDR2 YFSETQ. V gave up 6 bases and J gave up 8 bases; unmatched junction bases: 11. CDR3 length: 15 amino acids. This chain's CDR3 is CASNSLAGGQGTQYF. The CDR3 region has the DNA TGCGCCAGCAACAGTCTAGCGGGAGGGCAAGGCACCCAGTACTTC.

V usage is TRBV20-1 and J usage is TRBJ1-4; TRBD1 is a possible D gene (6 bases). CDR1 and CDR2 (germline): DFQATT, SNEGSKA (reference sequence). The CDR3 is 13 amino acids. The V gene lost 5 bases and the J gene lost 10 bases, with 17 bases spanning the gap. The DNA of the CDR3 is TGCAGTGCTGGGTCCAGGGGCGCAGGAAAACTGTTTTTT. It translates to CSAGSRGAGKLFF.

This chain uses TRBV20-1 with TRBJ1-1, with 8 bases identical to TRBD1. There are 15 residues in the CDR3. The ends lost 2 bases at V and 4 bases at J; junction bases unmatched: 9. Per germline, CDR1 DFQATT and CDR2 SNEGSKA (reference sequence). The CDR3 sequence: CSARPRQGRSTEAFF. The CDR3 nucleotides read TGCAGTGCTAGACCCCGACAGGGGAGAAGCACTGAAGCTTTCTTT.

The chain links TRBV20-1 to TRBJ2-3, with 9 bases aligning to TRBD2. CDR1 is DFQATT and CDR2 is SNEGSKA in the germline V gene (reference sequence). This CDR3 region has 16 residues. Germline trimming cut 0 bases from V and 2 bases from J; bases unmatched to any gene: 6. The CDR3 DNA follows: TGCAGTGCTAGAGATCGACTAGCGGCATACACAGATACGCAGTATTTT. Amino acid sequence: CSARDRLAAYTDTQYF.

This clonotype was detected a few times. The V and J genes are TRBV20-1 and TRBJ2-3; 9 nucleotides line up with TRBD2. This CDR3 comprises 14 residues. The V gene end was trimmed by 6 bases and the J gene end by 5 bases; junction bases not matched to a gene: 9. Germline V gene lookup returns CDR1 DFQATT and CDR2 SNEGSKA (reference sequence). CDR3 nucleotides: TGCAGTGCAAGAACTAGCGGGTATGGAGATACGCAGTATTTT. It yields the protein CSARTSGYGDTQYF.

The V gene is TRBV5-1, the J gene TRBJ2-7, with 8 bases identical to TRBD1. The CDR3 totals 14 residues. Trimming took 4 bases from V and 3 from J; bases not matched to a gene: 6. Germline CDR1 is SGHRS and CDR2 is YFSETQ. Here the CDR3 reads CASSVDRGGYEQYF. The DNA of the CDR3 is TGCGCCAGCAGCGTTGACAGGGGAGGCTACGAGCAGTACTTC.

This clonotype has a handful of counts. This chain joins TRBV4-2 and TRBJ2-1; D remains unclear. Trimming stripped 0 bases from V and 9 bases from J, with 9 bases between. This CDR3 comprises 13 residues. The germline gives CDR1 LGHNA, CDR2 YNFKEQ. In nucleotides, the CDR3 is TGTGCCAGCAGCCAAGACACAGCTACTGAGCAGTTCTTC. It translates to CASSQDTATEQFF.

The chain joins TRBV28 to TRBJ1-1; D call uncertain. The CDR3 length is 11 residues. Trimming stripped 6 bases from V and 7 bases from J, with 9 bases between. Per the germline V gene, CDR1 is MDHEN and CDR2 is SYDVKM. The CDR3 DNA reads TGTGCCAGCAGCCGAAACGATGAAGCTTTCTTT. Its protein product is CASSRNDEAFF.

This chain connects TRBV28 to TRBJ2-1; 7 bases fit TRBD1. V lost 7 bases to trimming and J lost 5 bases; unmatched junction nucleotides: 11. Germline V gives CDR1 MDHEN, CDR2 SYDVKM. The CDR3 extends over 15 amino acids. CDR3 sequence reads: CASTNDRVGHNEQFF. CDR3 nucleotide sequence: TGTGCCAGCACCAATGACAGGGTAGGGCACAATGAGCAGTTCTTC.

The genes are TRBV10-3 and TRBJ2-7, with D possibly matching TRBD1 (6 bases). Trimming took 4 bases from V and 2 from J, leaving 12 bases between them. Germline V gives CDR1 ENHRY, CDR2 SYGVKD. The CDR3 spans 14 residues. The CDR3 coding sequence is TGTGCCATCAGTGGCAGGGGCCTCGCCTACGAGCAGTACTTC. Its protein product is CAISGRGLAYEQYF.

V usage is TRBV30 and J usage is TRBJ2-5; D could derive from TRBD1 or TRBD2 (6 bases each). In germline, CDR1 is GTSNPN, CDR2 SVGIG (reference sequence). V lost 2 bases and J 2 bases, leaving 12 bases between the germline ends. The CDR3 contains 14 residues. CDR3 nucleotides: TGTGCCTGGAGTAGAGGGGGGAAACAAGAGACCCAGTACTTC. Protein sequence: CAWSRGGKQETQYF.

This chain joins TRBV19 and TRBJ2-1; TRBD2 matches 9 bases. The CDR3 contains 14 residues. Germline CDR1 and CDR2: LNHDA and SQIVND (reference sequence). The ends lost 7 bases at V and 4 bases at J; junction bases unmatched: 5. CDR3 sequence reads: CASMGSGRYNEQFF. The CDR3 coding sequence is TGTGCCAGTATGGGAAGCGGGAGGTACAATGAGCAGTTCTTC.

In this sample, this clonotype turned up once. V gene TRBV30 combines with J gene TRBJ2-1; 11 nucleotides line up with TRBD2. This CDR3 spans 14 amino acids. V gave up 2 bases and J gave up 8 bases; unmatched junction bases: 5. CDR1 is GTSNPN and CDR2 is SVGIG in the germline V gene (reference sequence). The DNA of the CDR3 is TGTGCCTGGAGTCTAGCGGGAGGAAATTATGAGCAGTTCTTC. It codes for CAWSLAGGNYEQFF.

This clonotype appeared many times. The chain joins TRBV5-1 to TRBJ2-1, with 11 positions matching TRBD2. In germline, CDR1 is SGHRS, CDR2 YFSETQ. Trimming at V came to 4 bases and at J to 4 bases, leaving 4 bases not matched to a gene. This CDR3 contains 15 residues. The CDR3 sequence is CASSQTSGRYNEQFF. The DNA for the CDR3 is TGCGCCAGCAGCCAAACTAGCGGGAGATACAATGAGCAGTTCTTC.

This clonotype was observed a handful of times. The chain couples TRBV7-3 to TRBJ2-1, with 7 bases that match TRBD1. V shed 5 bases, J shed 9 bases, and the junction held 7 bases outside the gene matches. Germline V lookup: CDR1 SGHTA, CDR2 FQGTGA. The CDR3 has 13 residues. CDR3 loop: CASSQTGRAEQFF. Written as DNA, the CDR3 is TGTGCCAGCAGCCAGACAGGGCGGGCTGAGCAGTTCTTC.

In this sample, this clonotype turned up a few times. The chain uses TRBV29-1 and TRBJ2-1; 7 nucleotides align to TRBD2. V trimming: 4 bases; J trimming: 4 bases; junction bases outside the gene matches: 4. The CDR3 extends over 13 amino acids. Germline V gene data show CDR1 as SQVTM and CDR2 as ANQGSEA. DNA for the CDR3: TGCAGCGTTGTAGGGACTAAGTACAATGAGCAGTTCTTC. This sequence encodes CSVVGTKYNEQFF.

The chain combines TRBV7-9 with TRBJ2-4; TRBD2 might be the D (6 bases). Germline CDR1 SEHNR, CDR2 FQNEAQ (reference sequence). CDR3 length equals 12 residues. CDR3 region: CAYRGAGNIQYF. Written as DNA, the CDR3 is TGTGCTTATCGCGGGGCAGGAAACATTCAGTACTTC.

V gene TRBV10-3 combines with J gene TRBJ2-1; TRBD2 agrees at 10 bases. Germline V gene sequence: CDR1 ENHRY, CDR2 SYGVKD. This CDR3 has 16 residues. V was pared by 5 bases and J by 12 bases, with 16 bases of the junction left unmatched. CDR3 coding DNA: TGTGCCATCAGTCCCCGTCTAGCGGGAGTGGCGCGTTCGCAGTTCTTC. Translation gives CAISPRLAGVARSQFF.

The chain combines TRBV10-3 with TRBJ2-3; 10 nucleotides agree with TRBD2. V shed 7 bases and J 4 bases; nucleotides not matched to a gene: 8. The CDR3 is 15 residues long. Germline CDR1 reads ENHRY; CDR2 reads SYGVKD. CDR3 loop: CAIKSLAGVADTQYF. CDR3 bases: TGTGCCATCAAGTCTCTAGCGGGAGTGGCAGATACGCAGTATTTT.

V and J are TRBV7-9 and TRBJ2-3; 8 bases align to TRBD2. In germline, CDR1 is SEHNR, CDR2 FQNEAQ (reference sequence). This CDR3 has 13 residues. J gave up 13 bases and V 2 bases, and 8 bases lay outside the gene matches. As DNA, the CDR3 is TGTGCCAGCAGCTTAAAATTAAGCGGGAGAAAGTATTTT. It codes for CASSLKLSGRKYF.

The rearrangement uses TRBV20-1 and TRBJ2-3, with D possibly matching TRBD2 (6 bases). This CDR3 comprises 14 residues. With 6 bases removed from V and 2 bases from J, the gap between germline ends came to 15 bases. CDR1 and CDR2 (germline): DFQATT, SNEGSKA (reference sequence). CDR3 region: CSANGGLITDTQYF. CDR3 coding DNA: TGCAGTGCGAATGGGGGACTGATCACAGATACGCAGTATTTT.

The chain joins TRBV6-1 to TRBJ2-1; no definite D call. Trimming left V 5 bases short and J 2 bases short, with 10 bases between. The length of the CDR3 is 14 residues. Germline CDR1 and CDR2: MNHNS and SASEGT. CDR3 in amino acids: CASSPIGTYNEQFF. The CDR3 DNA follows: TGTGCCAGCAGTCCGATCGGAACCTACAATGAGCAGTTCTTC.

There are a few counts of this clonotype. The rearrangement joins TRBV6-1 to TRBJ2-2; D uncertain. Germline assignment: CDR1 MNHNS and CDR2 SASEGT. Trimming cost V 8 bases and J 1 base, with 11 bases left between them. The CDR3 sequence is 14 residues long. This chain's CDR3 is CASQSGRNTGELFF. CDR3 sequence (DNA): TGTGCCAGCCAGAGTGGCAGGAACACCGGGGAGCTGTTTTTT.

The CDR3 bases are TGTGCCAGCGGGGGTGCTAGCGGGATGGATGAGCAGTTCTTC. Protein sequence: CASGGASGMDEQFF. The rearrangement uses TRBV9 and TRBJ2-1; TRBD2 matches 9 bases. This CDR3 has 14 amino acids. The V gene's germline CDR1 is SGDLS and CDR2 YYNGEE. Germline trimming cut 7 bases from V and 8 bases from J; bases unmatched to any gene: 10.

V gene TRBV11-1 combines with J gene TRBJ2-1; either TRBD1 or TRBD2 may fit D (5 bases each). CDR1 and CDR2 from the germline V gene are SGHAT and FQDESV (reference sequence). The CDR3 spans 12 residues. V was pared by 5 bases and J by 10 bases, with 12 bases between. In nucleotides, the CDR3 is TGTGCCAGCAGCAAACAGTGGGGGGAGCAGTTCTTC. It is translated as CASSKQWGEQFF.